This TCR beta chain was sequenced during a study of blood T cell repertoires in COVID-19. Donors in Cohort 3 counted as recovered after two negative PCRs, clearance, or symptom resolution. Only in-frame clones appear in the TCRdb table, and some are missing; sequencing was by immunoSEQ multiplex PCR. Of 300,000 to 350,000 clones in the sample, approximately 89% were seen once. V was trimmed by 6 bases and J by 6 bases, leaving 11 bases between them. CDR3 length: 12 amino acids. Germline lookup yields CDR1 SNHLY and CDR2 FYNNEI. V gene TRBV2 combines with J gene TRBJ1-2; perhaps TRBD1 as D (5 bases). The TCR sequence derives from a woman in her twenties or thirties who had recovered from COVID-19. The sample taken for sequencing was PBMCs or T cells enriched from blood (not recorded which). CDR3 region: CASRLGRDGYTF. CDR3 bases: TGTGCCAGCAGGTTGGGGCGTGATGGCTACACCTTC.